What follows are 7 T cell receptor beta chains derived from one specimen sequenced in a study of blood T cells in healthy people across ages (dated by TCRdb to 2014 to 2015). Libraries were prepared through 5' RACE. For sequencing, an Illumina HiSeq 2500 was employed. A second PCR of about 6 to 12 cycles was performed with a sample-barcoded 5' primer and a J-beta primer mix. TCRdb itself trimmed the public reads at Q25 with fastp, ran MiXCR and retained productive beta chains. Duplicate CDR3 protein sequences are folded into a single record with the most common DNA and genes. The sample has about 1.7 million distinct CDR3 sequences on record, roughly 27% of them singletons. The ten most abundant clones make up approximately 7.7% of the sample. Sequencing was carried out using blood. Source of these receptors: a woman aged 25 to 39 in good health.

This clonotype has ten or more counts. V usage is TRBV9 and J usage is TRBJ2-1; TRBD1 agrees at 7 bases. V shed 1 base and J 2 bases; nucleotides not matched to a gene: 3. CDR1 and CDR2 (germline): SGDLS, YYNGEE. CDR3 length equals 15 residues. CDR3 region: CASSVFRGPYNEQFF. The CDR3 nucleotides read TGTGCCAGCAGCGTATTTAGGGGGCCCTACAATGAGCAGTTCTTC.

The rearrangement uses TRBV4-1 and TRBJ1-5, with a possible D match to TRBD1 (5 bases). The ends were cut back, 1 base at V and 4 bases at J, with 8 bases in the middle. CDR1 is MGHRA, CDR2 YSYEKL, per germline. This CDR3 region has 14 residues. The CDR3 DNA sequence: TGCGCCAGCAGCCAAGCAGGGCCGAATCAGCCCCAGCATTTT. It yields the protein CASSQAGPNQPQHF.

At least ten counts were recorded for this clonotype. J is TRBJ2-5 and V is TRBV12-3 or TRBV12-4, with D perhaps matching TRBD1 (6 bases). The germline V and J ends were trimmed by 5 bases and 1 base, with 11 bases remaining between them. There are 14 residues in the CDR3. The CDR3 protein is CASSPTGFQETQYF. The CDR3 DNA sequence: TGTGCCAGCAGTCCGACAGGATTCCAAGAGACCCAGTACTTC.

In this sample, this clonotype turned up a few times. The chain joins TRBV20-1 to TRBJ2-7; 8 bases match TRBD1. Germline values: CDR1 DFQATT, CDR2 SNEGSKA (reference sequence). Germline trimming cut 3 bases from V and 9 bases from J; bases unmatched to any gene: 16. This CDR3 spans 15 amino acids. This chain's CDR3 is CSASRDRGVDRGQYF. The CDR3 region has the DNA TGCAGTGCTAGCCGCGACAGGGGAGTAGATCGGGGGCAGTACTTC.

In regard to this clonotype: At one boundary the junction diverges from the germline segment, which might be a read error. DNA of the CDR3: TGCGTCAGCAGCTTTAACACAGGGAACACTGAAGCTTTCTTT. It specifies CVSSFNTGNTEAFF. The genes are TRBV5-1 and TRBJ1-1, with D maybe TRBD1 (5 bases). Germline lookup yields CDR1 SGHRS and CDR2 YFSETQ. CDR3 length: 14 amino acids.

The chain couples TRBV7-3 to TRBJ1-6; a possible D gene is TRBD1 (5 bases). Looked up from germline, CDR1 is SGHTA and CDR2 is FQGTGA. CDR3 length: 15 residues. The germline V and J ends were trimmed by 0 bases and 9 bases, with 12 bases remaining between them. The CDR3 is CASSLTGQGPSPLHF. The CDR3, as DNA: TGTGCCAGCAGCTTAACTGGTCAGGGTCCTTCACCCCTCCACTTT. Complete variable domain (other parts from reference TRBV7-3 and TRBJ1-6): GAGVSQTPSNKVTEKGKYVELRCDPISGHTALYWYRQSLGQGPEFLIYFQGTGAADDSGLPNDRFFAVRPEGSVSTLKIQRTERGDSAVYLCASSLTGQGPSPLHFGNGTRLTVT.

V is TRBV6-1 and J is TRBJ1-1, with D possibly being TRBD1 (5 bases). Germline values: CDR1 MNHNS, CDR2 SASEGT. This CDR3 has 14 residues. Trimming removed 3 bases at V and 1 base at J, with 9 bases between. In nucleotides, the CDR3 is TGTGCCAGCAGTGATCCGGGGACGAACACTGAAGCTTTCTTT. Its translation is CASSDPGTNTEAFF.